This TCR beta chain is drawn from a study of CD8 T cells in Susac syndrome. Study-wide results and caveats: There were some 16 Susac-specific public clones in total CD8+ repertoires and five in CD8+ TEMRA repertoires.

Germline values: CDR1 DFQATT, CDR2 SNEGSKA (reference sequence). CDR3 length equals 14 residues. The V segment lost 3 bases and the J segment 6 bases; nucleotides outside the gene matches: 7. FACS was used to enrich TEMRA cells, whereas the CD8+ and CD4+ T cells were obtained by negative isolation. Reverse transcription of roughly 0.45 to 1 ug RNA used random hexamers. Multiplex PCR with immunoSEQ amplified the TCR beta CDR3 across 54 Vbeta and 13 Jbeta. Using its own MiXCR run on the immunoSEQ multiplex PCR reads, TCRdb lists one record per CDR3 protein. The sample includes about 53,000 distinct CDR3 sequences, 95% seen only once; the top ten take 0.75%. Of note for this clonotype: What it binds is not known.

V usage is TRBV20-1 and J usage is TRBJ1-3, with 8 positions matching TRBD1. The receptor comes from a human donor with Susac syndrome. Sample: CD8+ T cells from PBMCs. Here the CDR3 reads CSASTGQGLNTIYF. Here the CDR3 DNA reads TGCAGTGCTAGCACCGGACAGGGTCTAAACACCATATATTTT.